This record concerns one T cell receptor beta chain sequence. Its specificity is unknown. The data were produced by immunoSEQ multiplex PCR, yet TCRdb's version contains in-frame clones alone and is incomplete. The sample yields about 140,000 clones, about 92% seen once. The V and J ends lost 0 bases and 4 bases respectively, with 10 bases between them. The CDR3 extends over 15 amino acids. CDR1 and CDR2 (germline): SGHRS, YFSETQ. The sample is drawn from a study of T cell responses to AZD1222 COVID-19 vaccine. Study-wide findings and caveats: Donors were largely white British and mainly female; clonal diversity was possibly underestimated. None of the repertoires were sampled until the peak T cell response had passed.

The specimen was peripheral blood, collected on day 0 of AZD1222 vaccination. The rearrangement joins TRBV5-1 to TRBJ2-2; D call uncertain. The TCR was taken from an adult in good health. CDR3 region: CASSLEAMGTGELFF. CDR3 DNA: TGCGCCAGCAGCTTGGAGGCAATGGGCACCGGGGAGCTGTTTTTT.